Following are 27 T cell receptor beta chains from one sample sequenced in a study of post-analysis software for immune sequencing data. Study-wide findings and caveats: Five or six TRBV segments were more frequent in patients than controls; TRBV5-6, TRBV5-1 and TRBV20-1 belonged to this group.

TCR beta cDNA libraries had unique molecular identifiers. TCRdb fed the PCR reads into MiXCR, producing one record per CDR3 protein. The sample records about 460,000 distinct CDR3 sequences, approximately 45% being singletons. No antigens are known for them. Sample: blood. The source is a girl between 10 and 17 years old with multiple sclerosis.

The chain combines TRBV6-2 or TRBV6-3 with TRBJ1-2; TRBD1 matches at 8 bases. V was clipped by 6 bases and J by 5 bases; unmatched bases: 17. Per germline, CDR1 MNHEY and CDR2 SVGEGT. The CDR3 loop spans 17 amino acids. The CDR3 bases are TGTGCCAGCAGCCGAACGGGAAACAGGGGGAAGAGTTATGGCTACACCTTC. It encodes CASSRTGNRGKSYGYTF.

The V call is TRBV7-9, the J call TRBJ2-5; 7 nucleotides align to TRBD2. Germline-derived CDR1 and CDR2 are SEHNR and FQNEAQ (reference sequence). The length of the CDR3 is 13 residues. Unmatched junction bases numbered 11, after V lost 5 bases and J lost 11 bases. The CDR3 nucleotides are TGTGCCAGCAGCCCGCGGGGGTCCTACGGGCAGTACTTC. It codes for CASSPRGSYGQYF.

This chain uses TRBV20-1 with TRBJ2-5; TRBD1 matches 8 bases. CDR1 and CDR2 from the germline V gene are DFQATT and SNEGSKA (reference sequence). The junction had 5 bases not matched to a gene; V was cut back by 3 bases and J by 5 bases. There are 13 residues in the CDR3. The CDR3 is CSASPGGGETQYF. The CDR3 nucleotides are TGCAGTGCTAGCCCAGGGGGCGGCGAGACCCAGTACTTC.

The rearrangement uses TRBV20-1 and TRBJ1-1; maybe TRBD1 (5 bases). Germline assignment: CDR1 DFQATT and CDR2 SNEGSKA (reference sequence). CDR3 length equals 15 residues. Trimming removed 3 bases from V and 4 bases from J, with 18 bases in between. CDR3: CSASRIDWGGTEAFF. CDR3 nucleotides: TGCAGTGCTAGCAGAATAGACTGGGGGGGCACTGAAGCTTTCTTT.

Only a few counts were recorded for this clonotype. The V and J genes are TRBV12-3 or TRBV12-4 and TRBJ1-1; D possibly corresponds to TRBD1 (6 bases). Trimming pared 3 bases from V and 1 base from J, leaving 21 bases between. This CDR3 is built from 18 residues. The CDR3 protein is CASSFRGAHLSTNTEAFF. For the CDR3, the DNA is TGTGCCAGCAGTTTTAGGGGGGCACATCTATCGACGAACACTGAAGCTTTCTTT.

The chain has TRBV20-1 and TRBJ2-1, with TRBD2 matching 10 bases. This CDR3 region has 16 residues. Unmatched junction bases numbered 7, after V lost 5 bases and J lost 0 bases. Germline loops: CDR1 DFQATT, CDR2 SNEGSKA (reference sequence). The CDR3 protein is CSALPSGRASYNEQFF. The CDR3 nucleotides are TGCAGTGCTTTACCCAGCGGGAGGGCCTCCTACAATGAGCAGTTCTTC.

There are a few counts of this clonotype. The rearrangement joins TRBV5-1 to TRBJ2-3; possibly TRBD2 for D (5 bases). The CDR3 is 16 amino acids. With 0 bases removed from V and 5 bases from J, the gap between germline ends came to 16 bases. Germline CDR1 is SGHRS and CDR2 is YFSETQ. CDR3 residues: CASSLAGVRMGDTQYF. CDR3 coding DNA: TGCGCCAGCAGCTTGGCCGGGGTTAGGATGGGAGATACGCAGTATTTT.

This clonotype was counted at least ten times. V is TRBV7-8 and J is TRBJ1-4; D is undetermined. Looked up from germline, CDR1 is SGHVS and CDR2 is FQNEAQ. The CDR3 totals 12 residues. V lost 5 bases and J 9 bases, leaving 10 bases between the germline ends. The CDR3 nucleotides are TGTGCCAGCAGCCCCGCCACCCAAAAACTGTTTTTT. Translating it yields CASSPATQKLFF.

This clonotype came up a few times. The chain combines TRBV9 with TRBJ2-1; 9 positions match TRBD2. The CDR3 totals 15 residues. CDR1 and CDR2 from the germline V gene are SGDLS and YYNGEE. Germline trimming cut 3 bases from V and 7 bases from J; bases unmatched to any gene: 8. CDR3 residues: CASSEGLAGLNEQFF. The CDR3 DNA sequence: TGTGCCAGCAGCGAGGGACTAGCCGGACTGAATGAGCAGTTCTTC.

The chain recombines TRBV7-3 with TRBJ1-1; D is ambiguous. The CDR3 covers 15 residues. The germline gives CDR1 SGHTA, CDR2 FQGTGA. The V end lost 4 bases, the J end lost 8 bases, and 20 bases lay between the germline ends. The CDR3 nucleotides are TGTGCCAGCAGCTCCTCTCTTGACGATTTCACCGAAGCTTTCTTT. This gives the protein CASSSSLDDFTEAFF.

The chain carries TRBV7-2 and TRBJ1-1; D may be TRBD1 (6 bases). Germline assignment: CDR1 SGHTA and CDR2 FQGNSA. The CDR3 length is 15 residues. V lost 1 base to trimming and J lost 8 bases, with 17 bases between them. CDR3 region: CASSLGAGALKEAFF. The CDR3 nucleotides are TGTGCCAGCAGCTTAGGGGCAGGGGCCCTAAAGGAAGCTTTCTTT.

In this sample, this clonotype turned up a few times. CDR3 sequence reads: CASSQVSAGADIQYF. The CDR3 DNA sequence: TGCGCCAGCAGCCAAGTCAGCGCGGGAGCAGACATTCAGTACTTC. The J gene is TRBJ2-4, the V gene TRBV4-1; 7 bases are shared with TRBD2. V was pared by 1 base and J by 8 bases, with 8 bases of the junction left unmatched. The CDR3 contains 15 residues. From germline, CDR1 is MGHRA and CDR2 YSYEKL.

The V and J genes are TRBV20-1 and TRBJ2-7; D not certain. This CDR3 region has 10 residues. Germline-derived CDR1 and CDR2 are DFQATT and SNEGSKA (reference sequence). V was shortened by 6 bases and J by 9 bases, with 12 bases between the two germline ends. CDR3 sequence: CSAALRGQYF. The CDR3 DNA sequence: TGCAGTGCCGCCCTACGAGGGCAGTACTTC.

Comments on this clonotype: Germline and junction disagree at one end, which may indicate a read error. The rearrangement uses TRBV10-3 and TRBJ2-3, with 7 bases that match TRBD2. Germline values: CDR1 ENHRY, CDR2 SYGVKD. The CDR3 spans 15 residues. Here the CDR3 DNA reads TGTGCCACCAGTGAGCGGGATGGGAGAGGAGATACGCAGTATTTT. This sequence encodes CATSERDGRGDTQYF.

This clonotype was picked up a small number of times. The V and J genes are TRBV29-1 and TRBJ1-1, with TRBD1 matching 7 bases. Germline V gene lookup returns CDR1 SQVTM and CDR2 ANQGSEA. The V segment lost 7 bases and the J segment 4 bases; nucleotides outside the gene matches: 9. CDR3 length equals 13 residues. Here the CDR3 reads CSGTGYRGTEAFF. As DNA, the CDR3 is TGCAGCGGGACAGGTTATAGAGGCACTGAAGCTTTCTTT.

The sample holds a few counts of this clonotype. The rearrangement joins TRBV20-1 to TRBJ2-5, with D perhaps matching TRBD2 (6 bases). Germline V gives CDR1 DFQATT, CDR2 SNEGSKA (reference sequence). CDR3 length: 15 residues. Deletions cut 0 bases from V and 0 bases from J, with 11 bases between. CDR3 residues: CSARDFGGNQETQYF. The CDR3 DNA follows: TGCAGTGCTAGAGATTTTGGCGGGAACCAAGAGACCCAGTACTTC.

The chain links TRBV3-1 to TRBJ2-1; a weak D match, TRBD2 (5 bases). The CDR3 runs 13 residues. Trimming took 4 bases from V and 15 from J, leaving 19 bases between them. Per the germline V gene, CDR1 is LGHDT and CDR2 is YNNKEL (reference sequence). In DNA form, the CDR3 reads TGTGCCAGCAGCCGGTTAGAGGACTCCCGATCGTTCTTC. Its translation: CASSRLEDSRSFF.

The rearrangement links TRBV5-1 to TRBJ1-1; 9 nucleotides agree with TRBD1. The CDR3 length is 15 residues. Germline trimming cut 4 bases from V and 1 base from J; bases unmatched to any gene: 5. Germline V gene lookup returns CDR1 SGHRS and CDR2 YFSETQ. Written as DNA, the CDR3 is TGCGCCAGCAGCAGCATGACAGGGGGGAACACTGAAGCTTTCTTT. It encodes CASSSMTGGNTEAFF.

J is TRBJ2-6 and V is TRBV29-1; the D call may be TRBD1 or TRBD2 (6 bases each). This CDR3 region has 15 residues. V lost 6 bases and J lost 0, with 12 bases in between. Germline CDR1 is SQVTM and CDR2 is ANQGSEA. This chain's CDR3 is CSVGGAGSGANVLTF. DNA of the CDR3: TGCAGCGTGGGGGGCGCCGGCTCTGGGGCCAACGTCCTGACTTTC.

In this sample, this clonotype turned up a few times. In DNA, the CDR3 is TGCAGTGCTAGAGATCTAACCCGATCAGGGGACCTAGGCGCGTATGGCTACACCTTC. This encodes CSARDLTRSGDLGAYGYTF. The rearrangement uses TRBV20-1 and TRBJ1-2, with D perhaps matching TRBD1 (6 bases). The germline gives CDR1 DFQATT, CDR2 SNEGSKA (reference sequence). The CDR3 length is 19 residues. The ends were cut back, 0 bases at V and 5 bases at J, with 28 bases in the middle.

This chain connects TRBV5-1 to TRBJ1-2; a weak D match, TRBD1 (5 bases). CDR1 is SGHRS and CDR2 is YFSETQ in the germline V gene. The CDR3 sequence is 15 residues long. V was shortened by 0 bases and J by 0 bases, with 9 bases between the two germline ends. CDR3 protein: CASSLEGQSNYGYTF. The CDR3 bases are TGCGCCAGCAGCTTGGAGGGGCAGTCTAACTATGGCTACACCTTC. The full variable domain, with the rest looked up from reference TRBV5-1 and TRBJ1-2, is KAGVTQTPRYLIKTRGQQVTLSCSPISGHRSVSWYQQTPGQGLQFLFEYFSETQRNKGNFPGRFSGRQFSNSRSEMNVSTLELGDSALYLCASSLEGQSNYGYTFGSGTRLTVV.

V usage is TRBV4-1 and J usage is TRBJ2-5; D is perhaps TRBD1 (5 bases). The CDR3 is 15 amino acids. Germline-derived CDR1 and CDR2 are MGHRA and YSYEKL. Between the trimmed V and J ends, which lost 2 bases and 1 base, there was a span of 11 bases. This CDR3 reads CASSQSTGCQETQYF. The CDR3 nucleotides read TGCGCCAGCAGCCAATCTACAGGATGCCAAGAGACCCAGTACTTC.

The chain combines TRBV10-3 with TRBJ2-7, with D perhaps assigned TRBD1 or TRBD2 (5 bases each). Germline CDR1 ENHRY, CDR2 SYGVKD. CDR3 length equals 15 residues. Trimming shortened V by 6 bases and J by 3 bases, and 18 bases separated the two germline ends. The CDR3: CAIRPGTGNVYEQYF. CDR3 bases: TGTGCCATCAGACCCGGGACCGGGAACGTCTACGAGCAGTACTTC.

This clonotype turned up a few times. V is TRBV28 and J is TRBJ2-6; no firm D call. V was trimmed by 2 bases and J by 0 bases, leaving 11 bases between them. This CDR3 is 17 amino acids long. CDR1 and CDR2 from the germline V gene are MDHEN and SYDVKM. The CDR3 coding sequence is TGTGCCAGCAGTTTAGAAGTTTCCAGCTCTGGGGCCAACGTCCTGACTTTC. It encodes CASSLEVSSSGANVLTF.

This sequence joins TRBV7-3 and TRBJ2-3; D tentatively fits TRBD1 or TRBD2 (5 bases each). Germline CDR1 reads SGHTA; CDR2 reads FQGTGA. V lost 5 bases and J lost 0, with 12 bases in between. There are 15 residues in the CDR3. CDR3 DNA: TGTGCCAGCAGCCCCCGGGACGGAAGCACAGATACGCAGTATTTT. Protein sequence: CASSPRDGSTDTQYF.

This clonotype was detected a few times. V gene TRBV28 combines with J gene TRBJ2-5; 9 positions match TRBD1. The assigned J gene may be wrong: the sequence end matches TRBJ2-7 better. The CDR3 runs 18 residues. Per the germline V gene, CDR1 is MDHEN and CDR2 is SYDVKM. The CDR3 protein is CASTTENPGQGEPYEQYF. The CDR3 nucleotides read TGTGCCAGCACCACTGAGAATCCGGGACAGGGTGAACCCTACGAGCAGTACTTC.

This clonotype was seen only a few times. The chain uses TRBV5-5 and TRBJ1-2; no reliable D call. The CDR3 spans 13 residues. Germline-derived CDR1 and CDR2 are SGHKS and YYEKEE (reference sequence). Trimming shortened V by 4 bases and J by 1 base, and 8 bases separated the two germline ends. In nucleotides, the CDR3 is TGTGCCAGCAGCCCAGTTGGTAACTATGGCTACACCTTC. Amino acids: CASSPVGNYGYTF.